These T cell receptor beta chains were read from a single sample in a study of identical twins. TCRdb re-called the 5' RACE reads with MiXCR, one entry per CDR3 protein. This sample carries around 340,000 distinct CDR3 sequences, 12% of them seen once, and the ten largest clones take 7.2%. These sequences were also reported in another study, on yellow fever vaccine responses in identical twins.

Sequenced: CD8+ T cells sorted from blood. Receptors originate from a woman in her late teens or twenties in good health. Both conserved end residues are part of each CDR3. A D gene is named only where the DNA matches it firmly. Only some rows state a clone size, as once, few, many or a class for expanded clones.

v_gene: TRBV28
j_gene: TRBJ1-5
d_gene: .
abundance: many
CDR3nt: TGTGCCAGCAGTTTAGAACTCACAGGGCCGGATAGCAATCAGCCCCAGCATTTT
CDR3aa: CASSLELTGPDSNQPQHF

v_gene: TRBV20-1
j_gene: TRBJ2-1
d_gene: .
abundance: many
CDR3nt: TGCAGTGCTAGAGATGGGGCAGTGGCATACAATGAGCAGTTCTTC
CDR3aa: CSARDGAVAYNEQFF

v_gene: TRBV18
j_gene: TRBJ1-1
d_gene: .
abundance: few
CDR3nt: TGTGCCAGCTCCGCAGGATCACAGGGGAACACTGAAGCTTTCTTT
CDR3aa: CASSAGSQGNTEAFF

v_gene: TRBV6-2/TRBV6-3
j_gene: TRBJ2-1
d_gene: .
abundance: few
CDR3nt: TGTGCCAGCAGTTATCCCGACATATACAATGAGCAGTTCTTC
CDR3aa: CASSYPDIYNEQFF

v_gene: TRBV7-6
j_gene: TRBJ2-3
d_gene: .
abundance: .
CDR3nt: TGTGCCAGCAGCTTACGCTTGGATTTAGCGGCCACAGATACGCAGTATTTT
CDR3aa: CASSLRLDLAATDTQYF

v_gene: TRBV19
j_gene: TRBJ2-1
d_gene: .
abundance: .
CDR3nt: TGTGCCAGTAGTATAGTCAGCCCCCCTCGGGATGAGCAGTTCTTC
CDR3aa: CASSIVSPPRDEQFF

v_gene: TRBV5-1
j_gene: TRBJ1-2
d_gene: .
abundance: few
CDR3nt: TGCGCCAGCAGCCTAACAGGAAGTTATGGCTACACCTTC
CDR3aa: CASSLTGSYGYTF

v_gene: TRBV24-1
j_gene: TRBJ2-1
d_gene: TRBD1
abundance: .
CDR3nt: TGTGCCACCAGTGATTTGAAGACAGGGGGACCTAATGAGCAGTTCTTC
CDR3aa: CATSDLKTGGPNEQFF

v_gene: TRBV12-3/TRBV12-4
j_gene: TRBJ2-2
d_gene: .
abundance: many
CDR3nt: TGTGCCAGCAGCCCAACTATCACCGGGGAGCTGTTTTTT
CDR3aa: CASSPTITGELFF

v_gene: TRBV20-1
j_gene: TRBJ1-2
d_gene: TRBD1
abundance: .
CDR3nt: TGCAGTGCTACCGAGACAGGGGGCTATGACTATGGCTACACCTTC
CDR3aa: CSATETGGYDYGYTF

v_gene: TRBV12-3/TRBV12-4
j_gene: TRBJ2-1
d_gene: .
abundance: .
CDR3nt: TGTGCCAGCAGTCGACGCAGCTTCCTTTACAATGAGCAGTTCTTC
CDR3aa: CASSRRSFLYNEQFF

v_gene: TRBV7-9
j_gene: TRBJ2-5
d_gene: TRBD2
abundance: .
CDR3nt: TGTGCCAGCAGCTTCGGGAGCGGGGGTCAAGAGACCCAGTACTTC
CDR3aa: CASSFGSGGQETQYF